Presented here are 9 T cell receptor beta chains from one specimen sequenced in a study of blood T cell repertoires in COVID-19. This table comes from immunoSEQ multiplex PCR, and its TCRdb copy is limited to in-frame clones, with some not included. The sample has 250,000 or so clones; about 89% are singletons. Material: PBMCs or T cells enriched from blood (not recorded which). The receptors were gathered from a human donor in a cohort exposed to, infected with or recovered from COVID-19 (not recorded which). The donor label of this sample is uncertain.

The chain combines TRBV3-1 (or the pseudogene TRBV3-2) with TRBJ1-2; possible D gene TRBD1, 5 bases. Deletions cut 4 bases from V and 0 bases from J, with 9 bases between. This CDR3 region has 14 residues. The V gene's germline CDR1 is LGHDT and CDR2 YNNKEL (reference sequence). The CDR3 is CASSLQTANYGYTF. The DNA for the CDR3 is TGTGCCAGCAGCCTCCAGACAGCTAACTATGGCTACACCTTC.

V gene TRBV18 combines with J gene TRBJ1-6; TRBD1 matches at 8 bases. J lost 11 bases, V lost 1 base, and 7 bases had no gene match. There are 15 residues in the CDR3. Germline V gives CDR1 KGHSH, CDR2 LQKENI. The CDR3 loop reads CASSPQTGDRTPLHF. For the CDR3, the DNA is TGTGCCAGCTCACCACAGACAGGGGATCGTACACCCCTCCACTTT.

The V call is TRBV7-2, the J call TRBJ1-5; no clear D gene. The germline V gene has CDR1 SGHTA and CDR2 FQGNSA. CDR3 size: 13 residues. Deletions cut 5 bases from V and 3 bases from J, with 8 bases between. CDR3 bases: TGTGCCAGCAGCCCAGTTTACAATCAGCCCCAGCATTTT. Protein: CASSPVYNQPQHF.

V usage is TRBV19 and J usage is TRBJ2-3; TRBD1 might be the D (6 bases). Trimming left V 4 bases short and J 5 bases short, with 13 bases between. CDR1 and CDR2 from the germline V gene are LNHDA and SQIVND (reference sequence). CDR3 length: 14 residues. The CDR3 bases are TGTGCCAGTAGTACTTTGACAGGTCTAGATACGCAGTATTTT. Encoded protein: CASSTLTGLDTQYF. Full variable domain (rest looked up from reference TRBV19 and TRBJ2-3): DGGITQSPKYLFRKEGQNVTLSCEQNLNHDAMYWYRQDPGQGLRLIYYSQIVNDFQKGDIAEGYSVSREKKESFPLTVTSAQKNPTAFYLCASSTLTGLDTQYFGPGTRLTVL.

This sequence joins TRBV7-6 and TRBJ2-3, with D perhaps matching TRBD1 (5 bases). Germline V gene data show CDR1 as SGHVS and CDR2 as FNYEAQ. This CDR3 is built from 16 residues. Trimming removed 0 bases at V and 0 bases at J, with 10 bases between. CDR3 DNA: TGTGCCAGCAGCTTAGCCCACAGGACCAGCACAGATACGCAGTATTTT. This codes for CASSLAHRTSTDTQYF.

The J gene is TRBJ1-2, the V gene TRBV10-3; possible D gene TRBD1, 6 bases. CDR1 ENHRY and CDR2 SYGVKD come from the germline V gene. This CDR3 region has 13 residues. Between the trimmed V and J ends, which lost 8 bases and 3 bases, there was a span of 13 bases. CDR3 loop: CAIAGGADYGYTF. The DNA for the CDR3 is TGTGCCATCGCTGGGGGCGCGGACTATGGCTACACCTTC.

V gene TRBV12-3 or TRBV12-4 combines with J gene TRBJ1-1; D is undetermined. Trimming took off 1 base at V and 4 bases at J, with 7 bases between the two ends. The CDR3 length is 13 residues. The CDR3 reads CASSLGAGTEAFF. The CDR3 DNA follows: TGTGCCAGCAGTTTAGGAGCAGGCACTGAAGCTTTCTTT.

The chain employs TRBV10-1 and TRBJ1-6; unclear D gene. This CDR3 is built from 13 residues. Germline loops: CDR1 WNHNN, CDR2 SYGVQD (reference sequence). V lost 6 bases to trimming and J lost 5 bases, with 8 bases between them. CDR3 in amino acids: CASRDGDNSPLHF. CDR3 DNA: TGCGCCAGCAGAGACGGGGATAATTCACCCCTCCACTTT.

The J gene is TRBJ1-2, the V gene TRBV5-6; D ambiguous. V was pared by 2 bases and J by 12 bases, with 17 bases between. The germline V gene encodes CDR1 SGHDT and CDR2 YYEEEE. The CDR3 covers 13 residues. As DNA, the CDR3 is TGTGCCAGCAGCTTCATGGACTCTGATCAGGACACCTTC. Protein sequence: CASSFMDSDQDTF.